This T cell receptor (beta chain) was obtained from a study of T cells expressing NK-cell markers. Study details: Among the eight sequenced donors, seven tested HCMV-seropositive and one tested seronegative.

TCRdb reprocessed the 5' RACE reads and keeps a single row for each CDR3 protein, giving no DNA. The data include a few hundred thousand distinct CDR3 sequences; the top ten clones carry about 5.2%. Sequenced: blood T cells: a sorted CD56 or NKG2C T cell subset, CD4+ or CD8+ T cells, or bulk PBMC T cells (not recorded which). This TCR was recovered from a man aged 18 to 69 in good health.

The CDR3 region is CASSWGTEAFF. The rearrangement uses TRBV7-9 and TRBJ1-1. Germline V gene data show CDR1 as SEHNR and CDR2 as FQNEAQ (reference sequence). The CDR3 loop spans 11 amino acids.